This T cell receptor (beta chain) was documented in a study of cytomegalovirus exposure and HLA in healthy donors. Whole-study findings and limits: 87-base-pair reads could not separate some V segments, including TRBV6-2 and TRBV6-3. There were several of the most significant clusters that appeared linked to common viral pathogens in a later analysis.

Healthy bone marrow donors made up the cohort. Germline V gives CDR1 MNHEY, CDR2 SVGAGI. V lost 5 bases, J lost 7 bases, and 11 bases stayed unmatched. This CDR3 has 15 residues. Primers included in the PCR were 60 Vbeta and 13 Jbeta primers. Only in-frame clones appear in the TCRdb table, and some are missing; sequencing was by immunoSEQ multiplex PCR. The sample includes 200,000 to 250,000 clones, around 81% of them seen just once. On this clone: Its antigen is undetermined.

V gene TRBV6-5 combines with J gene TRBJ1-5; TRBD1 matches 7 bases. The receptor comes from an older woman in good health and CMV-seropositive. Sample: PBMCs. The CDR3 is CASSQYRAGGQPQHF. As DNA, the CDR3 is TGTGCCAGCAGTCAGTACAGGGCAGGGGGGCAGCCCCAGCATTTT.